This entry is about one T cell receptor beta chain. This sample is part of a study of blood T cell repertoires in COVID-19. Study overall: Acute-phase and convalescent COVID-19 samples originated in the United States, Italy and Spain. Sample material is recorded as cDNA or gDNA derived from T cells, B-cell-depleted T cells, or PBMCs.

In the source study's methods: Scientists estimated how many nucleated cells there were by amplifying reference gene primers. Only in-frame clones appear in the TCRdb table, and some are missing; sequencing was by immunoSEQ multiplex PCR. Clone size and the V and J calls come from that table; the DNA yielded D and trimming. Among roughly 260,000 clones listed, roughly 87% were seen once. J was trimmed by 7 bases and V by 3 bases; bases with no gene match: 9. Germline CDR1 LGHNA, CDR2 YSLEER. The CDR3 has 15 amino acids. This clonotype originated in a woman aged 45-65 years who had recovered from COVID-19. Sequenced material: peripheral blood. The chain recombines TRBV4-3 with TRBJ2-3, with 8 bases that match TRBD2. CDR3 in amino acids: CASSHHSGTVNTQYF. As DNA, the CDR3 is TGCGCCAGCAGCCACCATAGCGGGACGGTAAATACGCAGTATTTT.